This is a list of T cell receptor beta chains from one sample in a study of HIV-infected patients and healthy controls. Each CDR3 protein is one row after TCRdb ran MiXCR on the 5' RACE reads. Of tens of thousands of distinct CDR3 sequences in the sample, 7.5% to 10% were seen once. The specimen sequenced was blood. These receptors were taken from an adult in good health. Both conserved end residues are part of each CDR3. Each record gives: CDR3 length, J gene, V gene, CDR3 protein.

17,TRBJ1-1,TRBV2,CALDDPHHQERRAEAFF
13,TRBJ1-4,TRBV11-2,CASEGDSWEKLFF
14,TRBJ1-1,TRBV30,CAWRDRPMNAEAFF
14,TRBJ2-7,TRBV2,CASSEGGQNYEQYF
15,TRBJ2-1,TRBV6-5,CASSYTAGRGIEQFF
13,TRBJ1-6,TRBV5-6,CASSLVWNSPLHF
13,TRBJ1-5,TRBV12-3/TRBV12-4,CASSPDKNQPQHF
14,TRBJ2-7,TRBV30,CAWGTGTGDYEQYF
14,TRBJ1-5,TRBV6-1,CASSEGGLFEPQHF
14,TRBJ2-6,TRBV12-3/TRBV12-4,CASSSQTGANVLTF
18,TRBJ2-6,TRBV4-3,CASSQGQLVISGANVLTF
15,TRBJ2-5,TRBV9,CASSVAGTRVETQYF
15,TRBJ1-5,TRBV6-5,CASRPDRGSNQPQHF
14,TRBJ1-5,TRBV2,CASSVGGDNQPQHF
13,TRBJ2-3,TRBV11-2,CASSLGPSGGTYF
14,TRBJ1-5,TRBV6-5,CASRNGGSNQPQHF
16,TRBJ2-7,TRBV6-5,CASSWGTSGGAYEQYF
16,TRBJ2-3,TRBV10-3,CAISATSGGASDTQYF
17,TRBJ2-3,TRBV5-1,CASSLAWTGGLSDTQYF
13,TRBJ1-1,TRBV6-5,CASTAQGDTEAFF
18,TRBJ1-1,TRBV7-2,CASSRLSMSATTESEAFF
14,TRBJ2-7,TRBV12-3/TRBV12-4,CASSLGDTLYEQYF
14,TRBJ1-1,TRBV6-1,CASSEVDSGGRAFF
15,TRBJ1-2,TRBV5-6,CASSHGTAYNYGYTF
13,TRBJ1-1,TRBV19,CASSIRVNTEAFF
15,TRBJ1-1,TRBV2,CASSEQTWQGMEAFF
15,TRBJ1-2,TRBV4-2,CASSQDGQVNYGYTF
16,TRBJ2-7,TRBV7-9,CASSKPEAGVPYEQYF
16,TRBJ1-5,TRBV6-5,CASSPTGTDSNQPQHF
16,TRBJ2-5,TRBV7-2,CASSPTSGGARETQYF
13,TRBJ1-5,TRBV30,CAWNAGGNQPQHF
15,TRBJ2-3,TRBV20-1,CSALTEGPTTDTQYF
14,TRBJ1-4,TRBV6-6,CASSWTATNEKLFF
16,TRBJ2-5,TRBV5-1,CASSPGLAGDQETQYF
15,TRBJ2-6,TRBV3-1,CASSQDASGANVLTF
15,TRBJ1-1,TRBV20-1,CSARGLGYVGTEAFF
13,TRBJ1-2,TRBV20-1,CSAGTLANYGYTF
13,TRBJ1-1,TRBV2,CASRVDRQGEAFF
15,TRBJ2-1,TRBV19,CASNRGDEGFNEQFF
14,TRBJ1-3,TRBV11-2,CASSLENVGNTIYF